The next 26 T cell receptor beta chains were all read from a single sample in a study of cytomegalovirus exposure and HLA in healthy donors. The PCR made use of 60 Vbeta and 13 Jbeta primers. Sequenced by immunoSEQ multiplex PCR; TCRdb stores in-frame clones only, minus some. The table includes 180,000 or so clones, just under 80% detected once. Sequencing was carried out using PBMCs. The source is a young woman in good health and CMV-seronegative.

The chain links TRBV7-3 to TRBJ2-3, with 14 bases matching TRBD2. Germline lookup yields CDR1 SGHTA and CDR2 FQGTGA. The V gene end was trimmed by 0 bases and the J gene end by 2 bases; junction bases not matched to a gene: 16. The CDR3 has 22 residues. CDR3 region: CASSLTAQTSGGAPRSTDTQYF. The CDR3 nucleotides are TGTGCCAGCAGCTTAACGGCCCAGACTAGCGGGGGGGCCCCGAGATCCACAGATACGCAGTATTTT.

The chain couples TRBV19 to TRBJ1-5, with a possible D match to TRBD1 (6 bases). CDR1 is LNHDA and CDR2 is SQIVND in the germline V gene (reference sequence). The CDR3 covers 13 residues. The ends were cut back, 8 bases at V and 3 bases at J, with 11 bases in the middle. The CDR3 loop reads CASQDSVNQPQHF. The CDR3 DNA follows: TGTGCCAGTCAGGACAGCGTCAATCAGCCCCAGCATTTT.

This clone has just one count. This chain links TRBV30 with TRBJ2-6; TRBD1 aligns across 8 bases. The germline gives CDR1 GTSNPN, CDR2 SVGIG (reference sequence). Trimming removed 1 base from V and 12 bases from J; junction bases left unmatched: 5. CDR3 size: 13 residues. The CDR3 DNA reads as TGTGCCTGGAGTGGGACAGGGATAGGCGTCCTGACTTTC. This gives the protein CAWSGTGIGVLTF.

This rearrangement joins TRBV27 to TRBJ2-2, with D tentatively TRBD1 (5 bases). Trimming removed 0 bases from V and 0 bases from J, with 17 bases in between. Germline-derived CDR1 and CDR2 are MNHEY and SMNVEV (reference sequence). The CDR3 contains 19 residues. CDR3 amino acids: CASSLSGAGSFANTGELFF. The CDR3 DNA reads TGTGCCAGCAGTTTATCAGGGGCAGGATCGTTCGCGAACACCGGGGAGCTGTTTTTT.

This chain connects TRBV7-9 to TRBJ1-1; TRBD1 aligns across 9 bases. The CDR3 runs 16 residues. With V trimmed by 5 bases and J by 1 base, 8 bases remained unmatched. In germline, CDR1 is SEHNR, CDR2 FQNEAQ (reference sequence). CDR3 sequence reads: CASSTYRGRGNTEAFF. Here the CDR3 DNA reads TGTGCCAGCAGCACTTACAGGGGGCGAGGGAACACTGAAGCTTTCTTT.

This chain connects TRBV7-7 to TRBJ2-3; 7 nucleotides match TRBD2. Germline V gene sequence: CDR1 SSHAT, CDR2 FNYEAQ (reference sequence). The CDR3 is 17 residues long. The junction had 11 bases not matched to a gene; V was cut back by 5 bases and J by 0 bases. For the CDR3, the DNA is TGTGCCAGCAGCCCGGCGGGGAGGGAGTCTAGCACAGATACGCAGTATTTT. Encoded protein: CASSPAGRESSTDTQYF.

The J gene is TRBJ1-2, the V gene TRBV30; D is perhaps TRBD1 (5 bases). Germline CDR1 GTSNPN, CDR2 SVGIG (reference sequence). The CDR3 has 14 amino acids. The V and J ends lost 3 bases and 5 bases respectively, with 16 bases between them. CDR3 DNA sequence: TGTGCCTGGAGGCCAAGGATGGGGGGATATGGCTACACCTTC. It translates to CAWRPRMGGYGYTF.

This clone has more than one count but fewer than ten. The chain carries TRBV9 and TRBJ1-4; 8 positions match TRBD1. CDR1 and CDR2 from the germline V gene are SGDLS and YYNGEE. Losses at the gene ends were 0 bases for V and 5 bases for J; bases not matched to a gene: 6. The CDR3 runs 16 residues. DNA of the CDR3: TGTGCCAGCAGCGTAGGACAGGGGCGTTTGAATGAAAAACTGTTTTTT. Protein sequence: CASSVGQGRLNEKLFF.

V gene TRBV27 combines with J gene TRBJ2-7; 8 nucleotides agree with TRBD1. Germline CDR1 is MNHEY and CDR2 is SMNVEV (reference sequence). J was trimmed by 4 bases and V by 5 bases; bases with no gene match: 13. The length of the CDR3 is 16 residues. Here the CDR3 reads CASSPPARTGNYEQYF. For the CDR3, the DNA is TGTGCCAGCAGTCCCCCAGCGAGGACAGGGAATTACGAGCAGTACTTC.

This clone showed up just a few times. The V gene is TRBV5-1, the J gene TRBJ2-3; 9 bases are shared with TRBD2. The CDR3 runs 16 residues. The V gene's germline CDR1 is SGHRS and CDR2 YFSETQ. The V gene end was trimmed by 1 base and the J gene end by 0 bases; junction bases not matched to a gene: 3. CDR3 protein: CASSLRLAGSTDTQYF. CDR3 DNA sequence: TGCGCCAGCAGCTTGAGGCTAGCGGGGAGCACAGATACGCAGTATTTT.

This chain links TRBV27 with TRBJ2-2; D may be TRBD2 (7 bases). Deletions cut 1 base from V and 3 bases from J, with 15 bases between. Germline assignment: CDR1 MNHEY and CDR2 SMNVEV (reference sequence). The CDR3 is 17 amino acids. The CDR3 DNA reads TGTGCCAGCAGTTTATTGGTGGGGGGGCGGGACACCGGGGAGCTGTTTTTT. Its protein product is CASSLLVGGRDTGELFF.

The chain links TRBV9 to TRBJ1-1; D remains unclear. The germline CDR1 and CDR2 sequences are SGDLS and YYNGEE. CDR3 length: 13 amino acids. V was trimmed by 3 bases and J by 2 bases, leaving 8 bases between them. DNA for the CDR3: TGTGCCAGCAGCGCCACAGATAACACTGAAGCTTTCTTT. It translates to CASSATDNTEAFF. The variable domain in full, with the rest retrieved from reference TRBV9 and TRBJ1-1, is DSGVTQTPKHLITATGQRVTLRCSPRSGDLSVYWYQQSLDQGLQFLIQYYNGEERAKGNILERFSAQQFPDLHSELNLSSLELGDSALYFCASSATDNTEAFFGQGTRLTVV.

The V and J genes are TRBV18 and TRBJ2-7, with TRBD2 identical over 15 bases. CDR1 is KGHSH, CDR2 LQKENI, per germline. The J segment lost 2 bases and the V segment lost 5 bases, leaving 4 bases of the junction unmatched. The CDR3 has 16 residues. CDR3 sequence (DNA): TGTGCCAGCTCATCCTGGACTAGCGGGGGGGCCTACGAGCAGTACTTC. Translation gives CASSSWTSGGAYEQYF.

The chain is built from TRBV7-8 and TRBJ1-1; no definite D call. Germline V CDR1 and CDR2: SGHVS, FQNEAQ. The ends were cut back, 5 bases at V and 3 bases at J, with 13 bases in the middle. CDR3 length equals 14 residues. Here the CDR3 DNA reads TGTGCCAGCAGCCAAGAGGTCGGGTACACTGAAGCTTTCTTT. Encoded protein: CASSQEVGYTEAFF.

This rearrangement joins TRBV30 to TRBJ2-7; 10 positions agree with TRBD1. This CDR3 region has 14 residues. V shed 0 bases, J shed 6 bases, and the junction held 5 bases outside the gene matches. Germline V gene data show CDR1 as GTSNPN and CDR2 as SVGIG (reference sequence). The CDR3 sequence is CAWSVGTGVREQYF. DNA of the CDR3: TGTGCCTGGAGTGTTGGGACAGGGGTACGCGAGCAGTACTTC.

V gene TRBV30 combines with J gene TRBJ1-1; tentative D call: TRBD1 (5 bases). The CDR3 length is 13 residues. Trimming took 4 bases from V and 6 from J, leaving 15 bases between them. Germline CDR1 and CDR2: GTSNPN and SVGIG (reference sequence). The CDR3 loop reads CAWTNGGTAEAFF. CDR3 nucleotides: TGTGCCTGGACCAACGGGGGGACTGCTGAAGCTTTCTTT.

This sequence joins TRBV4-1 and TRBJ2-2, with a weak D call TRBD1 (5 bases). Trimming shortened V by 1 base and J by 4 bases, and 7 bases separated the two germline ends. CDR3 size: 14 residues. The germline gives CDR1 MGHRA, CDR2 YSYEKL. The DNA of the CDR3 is TGCGCCAGCAGCCAAGCAGGGTTCACCGGGGAGCTGTTTTTT. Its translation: CASSQAGFTGELFF.

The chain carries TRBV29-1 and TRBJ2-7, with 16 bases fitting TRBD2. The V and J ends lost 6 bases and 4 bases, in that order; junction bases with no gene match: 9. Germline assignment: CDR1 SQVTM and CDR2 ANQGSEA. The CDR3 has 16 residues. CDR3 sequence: CSVQGTSGGAVYEQYF. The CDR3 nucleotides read TGCAGCGTCCAAGGGACTAGCGGGGGGGCCGTTTACGAGCAGTACTTC.

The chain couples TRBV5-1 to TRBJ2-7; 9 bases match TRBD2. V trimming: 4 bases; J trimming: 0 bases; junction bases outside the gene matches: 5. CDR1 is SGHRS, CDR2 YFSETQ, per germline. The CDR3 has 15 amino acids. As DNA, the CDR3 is TGCGCCAGCAGCATGACTAGCGGCGGCTCCTACGAGCAGTACTTC. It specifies CASSMTSGGSYEQYF. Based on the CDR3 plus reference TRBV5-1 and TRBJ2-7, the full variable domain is KAGVTQTPRYLIKTRGQQVTLSCSPISGHRSVSWYQQTPGQGLQFLFEYFSETQRNKGNFPGRFSGRQFSNSRSEMNVSTLELGDSALYLCASSMTSGGSYEQYFGPGTRLTVT.

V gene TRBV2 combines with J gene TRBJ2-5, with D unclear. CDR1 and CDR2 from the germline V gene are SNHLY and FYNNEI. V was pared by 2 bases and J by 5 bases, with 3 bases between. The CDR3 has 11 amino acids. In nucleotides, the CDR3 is TGTGCCAGCAGTGAACATGAGACCCAGTACTTC. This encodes CASSEHETQYF. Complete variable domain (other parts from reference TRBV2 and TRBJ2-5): EPEVTQTPSHQVTQMGQEVILRCVPISNHLYFYWYRQILGQKVEFLVSFYNNEISEKSEIFDDQFSVERPDGSNFTLKIRSTKLEDSAMYFCASSEHETQYFGPGTRLLVL.

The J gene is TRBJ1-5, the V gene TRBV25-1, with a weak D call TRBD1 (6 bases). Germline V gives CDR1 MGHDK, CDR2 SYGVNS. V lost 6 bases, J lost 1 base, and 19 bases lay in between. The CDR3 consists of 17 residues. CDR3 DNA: TGTGCCAGCAGCCTCGGGAGGGGGGAGGGGAGCAATCAGCCCCAGCATTTT. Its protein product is CASSLGRGEGSNQPQHF.

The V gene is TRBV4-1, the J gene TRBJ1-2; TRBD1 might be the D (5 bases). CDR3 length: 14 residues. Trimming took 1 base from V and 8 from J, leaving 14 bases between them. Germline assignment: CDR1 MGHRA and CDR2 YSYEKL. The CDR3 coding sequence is TGCGCCAGCAGCCAAGTTGGAGGGGTTCTCGGCTACACCTTC. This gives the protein CASSQVGGVLGYTF.

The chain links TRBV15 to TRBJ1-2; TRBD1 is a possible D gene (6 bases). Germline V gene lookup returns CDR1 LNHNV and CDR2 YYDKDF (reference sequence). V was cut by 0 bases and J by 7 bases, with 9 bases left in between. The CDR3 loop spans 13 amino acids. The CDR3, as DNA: TGTGCCACCAGCAGAGAGAACAGGGCTGGCTACACCTTC. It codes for CATSRENRAGYTF.

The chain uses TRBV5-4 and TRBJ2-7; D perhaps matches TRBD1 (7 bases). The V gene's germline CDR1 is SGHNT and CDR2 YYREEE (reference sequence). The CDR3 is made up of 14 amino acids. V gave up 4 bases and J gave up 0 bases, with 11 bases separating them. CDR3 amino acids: CASSPGGISYEQYF. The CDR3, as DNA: TGTGCCAGCAGCCCAGGGGGGATCTCCTACGAGCAGTACTTC.

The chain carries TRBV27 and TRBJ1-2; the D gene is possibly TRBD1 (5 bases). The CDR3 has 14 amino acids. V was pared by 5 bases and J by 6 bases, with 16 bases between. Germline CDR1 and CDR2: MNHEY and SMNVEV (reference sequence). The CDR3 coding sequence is TGTGCCAGCAGTCTGAATGGGGGGACTGATGGCTACACCTTC. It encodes CASSLNGGTDGYTF.

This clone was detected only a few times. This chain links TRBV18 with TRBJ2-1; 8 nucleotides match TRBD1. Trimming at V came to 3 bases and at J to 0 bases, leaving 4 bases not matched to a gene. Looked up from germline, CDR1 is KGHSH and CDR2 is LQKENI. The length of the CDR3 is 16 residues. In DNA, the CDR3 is TGTGCCAGCTCACCGAGAGGACAGGGCTCCTACAATGAGCAGTTCTTC. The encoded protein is CASSPRGQGSYNEQFF.